The 13 T cell receptor beta chains below were found in one sample sequenced in a study of cytomegalovirus exposure and HLA in healthy donors. The PCR used 60 Vbeta and 13 Jbeta primers. Repertoires were generated with immunoSEQ multiplex PCR, while TCRdb's copy carries only in-frame clones and drops some. The sample has around 170,000 clones, 60% to 85% seen once. Sequenced material: PBMCs. These receptors all stem from a woman between 40 and 50 years old in good health and CMV-seropositive.

The chain couples TRBV7-7 to TRBJ2-1, with 12 bases matching TRBD2. The V segment lost 4 bases and the J segment 5 bases; nucleotides outside the gene matches: 0. This CDR3 has 14 amino acids. The V gene's germline CDR1 is SSHAT and CDR2 FNYEAQ (reference sequence). The CDR3 sequence: CASSSSGGDNEQFF. The CDR3 DNA is TGTGCCAGCAGCTCTAGCGGGGGGGACAATGAGCAGTTCTTC. Together with reference TRBV7-7 and TRBJ2-1, the CDR3 gives the full variable domain: GAGVSQSPRYKVTKRGQDVTLRCDPISSHATLYWYQQALGQGPEFLTYFNYEAQPDKSGLPSDRFSAERPEGSISTLTIQRTEQRDSAMYRCASSSSGGDNEQFFGPGTRLTVL.

The chain recombines TRBV6-5 with TRBJ1-1; maybe TRBD1 (5 bases). This CDR3 has 14 residues. The V gene lost 5 bases and the J gene lost 1 base, with 11 bases spanning the gap. CDR1 is MNHEY, CDR2 SVGAGI, per germline. CDR3 nucleotide sequence: TGTGCCAGCAGTGAAAGGGGTGCGAACACTGAAGCTTTCTTT. Translating gives CASSERGANTEAFF.

This chain joins TRBV5-4 and TRBJ1-1, with unresolved D. V was trimmed by 0 bases and J by 4 bases, leaving 13 bases between them. Germline assignment: CDR1 SGHNT and CDR2 YYREEE (reference sequence). The CDR3 length is 15 residues. Here the CDR3 reads CASSLGTVTPTEAFF. DNA of the CDR3: TGTGCCAGCAGCTTGGGTACAGTCACCCCCACTGAAGCTTTCTTT. The variable domain in full, with the rest retrieved from reference TRBV5-4 and TRBJ1-1, is ETGVTQSPTHLIKTRGQQVTLRCSSQSGHNTVSWYQQALGQGPQFIFQYYREEENGRGNFPPRFSGLQFPNYSSELNVNALELDDSALYLCASSLGTVTPTEAFFGQGTRLTVV.

This chain connects TRBV28 to TRBJ1-5; no definite D call. Germline loops: CDR1 MDHEN, CDR2 SYDVKM. CDR3 length equals 13 residues. The V gene lost 6 bases and the J gene lost 6 bases, with 12 bases spanning the gap. In DNA, the CDR3 is TGTGCCAGCAGGGAGGGTTGGAGTCAGCCCCAGCATTTT. This translates into CASREGWSQPQHF. The full variable domain, in which reference TRBV28 and TRBJ1-5 provide the parts outside the CDR3, is DVKVTQSSRYLVKRTGEKVFLECVQDMDHENMFWYRQDPGLGLRLIYFSYDVKMKEKGDIPEGYSVSREKKERFSLILESASTNQTSMYLCASREGWSQPQHFGDGTRLSIL.

This chain uses TRBV10-3 with TRBJ2-7, with D possibly being TRBD1 (5 bases). Germline V lookup: CDR1 ENHRY, CDR2 SYGVKD. The V gene lost 3 bases and the J gene lost 3 bases, with 15 bases spanning the gap. CDR3 length: 15 residues. The CDR3 reads CAISDSVTADYEQYF. The CDR3 region has the DNA TGTGCCATCAGTGATTCCGTGACAGCCGACTACGAGCAGTACTTC.

The rearrangement links TRBV9 to TRBJ2-7; 8 bases are a match to TRBD1. Per the germline V gene, CDR1 is SGDLS and CDR2 is YYNGEE. Trimming at V came to 4 bases and at J to 2 bases, leaving 5 bases not matched to a gene. This CDR3 spans 14 amino acids. The CDR3 here is CASSSGQGTYEQYF. The DNA of the CDR3 is TGTGCCAGCAGCTCCGGACAGGGCACCTACGAGCAGTACTTC.

The chain is built from TRBV9 and TRBJ2-5; D gene ambiguous. Trimming took 1 base from V and 1 from J, leaving 11 bases between them. Germline V gene lookup returns CDR1 SGDLS and CDR2 YYNGEE. CDR3 length: 15 residues. The CDR3 DNA reads as TGTGCCAGCAGCGTACGTGAGAGGTTCCAAGAGACCCAGTACTTC. Residues: CASSVRERFQETQYF.

As concerns this clone: A junction end diverges from the germline sequence, so it may reflect a read error. The chain uses TRBV7-9 and TRBJ2-7, with D possibly being TRBD2 (6 bases). Germline V gene sequence: CDR1 SEHNR, CDR2 FQNEAQ (reference sequence). The CDR3 length is 12 residues. The DNA of the CDR3 is TGTTCCAGCAGCCCCGAGGGGAGGGAGCAGTACTTC. It specifies CSSSPEGREQYF.

This clone occurred once. This chain links TRBV10-3 with TRBJ2-2; 10 bases are a match to TRBD1. CDR1 is ENHRY, CDR2 SYGVKD, per germline. After removal of 2 bases from V and 6 bases from J, the junction contained 3 bases not matched to a gene. The CDR3 has 15 amino acids. The CDR3 loop reads CAISEGTGEPGELFF. The DNA for the CDR3 is TGTGCCATCAGTGAGGGGACAGGGGAGCCCGGGGAGCTGTTTTTT.

The table lists this clone with a few counts. CDR3 sequence: CASSPAGTSVQFF. The CDR3 nucleotides are TGTGCCAGCAGCCCAGCAGGGACTAGCGTGCAGTTCTTC. The V gene is TRBV9, the J gene TRBJ2-1; 10 bases match TRBD2. Germline V gene sequence: CDR1 SGDLS, CDR2 YYNGEE. Trimming cost V 4 bases and J 12 bases; bases outside gene matches: 7. The CDR3 extends over 13 amino acids. Full variable domain (rest looked up from reference TRBV9 and TRBJ2-1): DSGVTQTPKHLITATGQRVTLRCSPRSGDLSVYWYQQSLDQGLQFLIQYYNGEERAKGNILERFSAQQFPDLHSELNLSSLELGDSALYFCASSPAGTSVQFFGPGTRLTVL.

The chain is built from TRBV5-1 and TRBJ2-7; 7 bases match TRBD2. The CDR3 has 15 residues. Germline V lookup: CDR1 SGHRS, CDR2 YFSETQ. V was pared by 0 bases and J by 3 bases, with 6 bases of the junction left unmatched. This CDR3 reads CASSLGGGGIYEQYF. CDR3 bases: TGCGCCAGCAGCTTGGGCGGGGGTGGAATCTACGAGCAGTACTTC.

The V and J genes are TRBV5-1 and TRBJ1-1, with 8 positions matching TRBD1. Trimming at V came to 3 bases and at J to 6 bases, leaving 7 bases not matched to a gene. The germline V gene encodes CDR1 SGHRS and CDR2 YFSETQ. CDR3 length: 14 residues. In DNA, the CDR3 is TGCGCCAGCAGCTATGAACAGGGGGGGCCTGAAGCTTTCTTT. Its protein is CASSYEQGGPEAFF.

This chain connects TRBV7-2 to TRBJ2-3; D is ambiguous. Trimming shortened V by 1 base and J by 2 bases, and 7 bases separated the two germline ends. The germline V gene encodes CDR1 SGHTA and CDR2 FQGNSA. The CDR3 has 14 residues. The CDR3 is CASSLGHLTDTQYF. The CDR3 DNA is TGTGCCAGCAGCTTAGGGCACCTCACAGATACGCAGTATTTT.